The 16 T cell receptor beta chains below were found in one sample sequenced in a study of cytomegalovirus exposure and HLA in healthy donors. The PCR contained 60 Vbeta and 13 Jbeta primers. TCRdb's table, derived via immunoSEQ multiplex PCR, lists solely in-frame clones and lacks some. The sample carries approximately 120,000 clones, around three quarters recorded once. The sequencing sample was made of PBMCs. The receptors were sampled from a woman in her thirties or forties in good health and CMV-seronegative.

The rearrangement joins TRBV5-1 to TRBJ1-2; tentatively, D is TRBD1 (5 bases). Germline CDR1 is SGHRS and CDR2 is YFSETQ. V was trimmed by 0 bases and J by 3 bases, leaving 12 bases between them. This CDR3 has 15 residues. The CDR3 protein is CASSLGPGFDYGYTF. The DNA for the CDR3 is TGCGCCAGCAGCTTGGGGCCAGGGTTTGACTATGGCTACACCTTC.

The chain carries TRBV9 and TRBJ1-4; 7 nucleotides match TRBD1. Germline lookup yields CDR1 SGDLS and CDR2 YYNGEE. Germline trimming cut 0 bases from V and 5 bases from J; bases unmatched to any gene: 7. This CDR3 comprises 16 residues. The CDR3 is CASSVGQGGSNEKLFF. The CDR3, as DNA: TGTGCCAGCAGCGTAGGTCAAGGGGGCTCCAATGAAAAACTGTTTTTT.

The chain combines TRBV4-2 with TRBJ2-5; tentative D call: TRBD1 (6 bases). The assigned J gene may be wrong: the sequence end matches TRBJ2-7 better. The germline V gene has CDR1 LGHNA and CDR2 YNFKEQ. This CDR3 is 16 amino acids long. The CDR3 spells CASSQDAHRASYEQYF. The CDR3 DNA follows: TGTGCCAGCAGCCAAGATGCCCACAGGGCATCCTACGAGCAGTACTTC.

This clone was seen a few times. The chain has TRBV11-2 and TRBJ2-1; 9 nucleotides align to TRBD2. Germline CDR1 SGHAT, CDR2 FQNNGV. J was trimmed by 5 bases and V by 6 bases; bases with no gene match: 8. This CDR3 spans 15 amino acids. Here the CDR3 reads CASSREAGGHNEQFF. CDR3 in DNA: TGTGCCAGCAGTCGTGAAGCGGGAGGTCACAATGAGCAGTTCTTC.

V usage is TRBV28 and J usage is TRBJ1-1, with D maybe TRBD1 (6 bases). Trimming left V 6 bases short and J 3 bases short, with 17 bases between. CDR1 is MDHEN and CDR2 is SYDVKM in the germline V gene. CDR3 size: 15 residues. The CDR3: CASSPAGGGDTEAFF. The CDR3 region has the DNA TGTGCCAGCAGCCCCGCGGGGGGCGGTGACACTGAAGCTTTCTTT. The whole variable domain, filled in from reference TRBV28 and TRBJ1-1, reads DVKVTQSSRYLVKRTGEKVFLECVQDMDHENMFWYRQDPGLGLRLIYFSYDVKMKEKGDIPEGYSVSREKKERFSLILESASTNQTSMYLCASSPAGGGDTEAFFGQGTRLTVV.

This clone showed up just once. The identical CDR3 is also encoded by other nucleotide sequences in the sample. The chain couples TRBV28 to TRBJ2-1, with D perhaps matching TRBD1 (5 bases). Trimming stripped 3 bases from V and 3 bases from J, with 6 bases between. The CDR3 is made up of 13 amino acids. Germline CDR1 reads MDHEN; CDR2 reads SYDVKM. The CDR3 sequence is CASSFQGYNEQFF. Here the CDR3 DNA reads TGTGCCAGCAGTTTTCAGGGCTACAATGAGCAGTTCTTC.

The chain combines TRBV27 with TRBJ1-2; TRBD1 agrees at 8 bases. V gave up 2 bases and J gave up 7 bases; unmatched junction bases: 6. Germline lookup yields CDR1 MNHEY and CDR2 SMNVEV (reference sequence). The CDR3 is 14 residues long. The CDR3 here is CASSLKPGGRGYTF. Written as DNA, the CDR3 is TGTGCCAGCAGTTTAAAACCAGGGGGCCGTGGCTACACCTTC.

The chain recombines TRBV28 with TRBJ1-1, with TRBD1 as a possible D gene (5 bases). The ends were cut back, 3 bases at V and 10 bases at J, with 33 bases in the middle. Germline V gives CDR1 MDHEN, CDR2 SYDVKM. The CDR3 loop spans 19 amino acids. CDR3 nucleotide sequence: TGTGCCAGCAGTTTGGAAAGGTGGGGCAGATCGTTAGCTACATTGGGAGCTTTCTTT. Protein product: CASSLERWGRSLATLGAFF.

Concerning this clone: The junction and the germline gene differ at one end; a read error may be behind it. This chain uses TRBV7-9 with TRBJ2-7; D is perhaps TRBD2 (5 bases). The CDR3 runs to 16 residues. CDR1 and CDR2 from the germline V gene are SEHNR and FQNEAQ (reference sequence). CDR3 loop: CSSSLGAGGYLYEQYF. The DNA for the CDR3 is TGTTCCAGCAGCTTAGGTGCGGGCGGCTATTTGTACGAGCAGTACTTC.

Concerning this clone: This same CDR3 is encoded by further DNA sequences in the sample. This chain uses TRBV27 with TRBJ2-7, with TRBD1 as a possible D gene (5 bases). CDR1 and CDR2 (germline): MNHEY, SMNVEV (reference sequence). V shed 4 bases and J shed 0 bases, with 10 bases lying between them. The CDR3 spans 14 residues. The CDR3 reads CASSSTGSSYEQYF. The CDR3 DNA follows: TGTGCCAGCAGTTCCACAGGATCCTCCTACGAGCAGTACTTC.

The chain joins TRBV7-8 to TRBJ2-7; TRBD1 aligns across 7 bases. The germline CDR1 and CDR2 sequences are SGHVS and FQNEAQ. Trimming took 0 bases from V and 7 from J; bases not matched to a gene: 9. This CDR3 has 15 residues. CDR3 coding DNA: TGTGCCAGCAGCTTAGCGGGACAGCCTACGATGGAGCAGTACTTC. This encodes CASSLAGQPTMEQYF.

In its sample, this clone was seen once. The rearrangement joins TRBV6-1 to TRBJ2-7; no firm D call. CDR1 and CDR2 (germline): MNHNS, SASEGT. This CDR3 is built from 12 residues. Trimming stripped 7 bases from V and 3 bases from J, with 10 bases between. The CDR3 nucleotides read TGTGCCAGCACGTCCAGAAACTACGAGCAGTACTTC. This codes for CASTSRNYEQYF.

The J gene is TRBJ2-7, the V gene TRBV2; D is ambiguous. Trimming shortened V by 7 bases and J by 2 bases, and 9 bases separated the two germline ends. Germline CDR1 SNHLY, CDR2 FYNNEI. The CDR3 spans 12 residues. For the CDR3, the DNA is TGTGCCAGCAATTTGGAGACCTACGAGCAGTACTTC. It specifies CASNLETYEQYF.

As DNA, the CDR3 is TGCGCCAGCCCCCAAGGGGGCAGGGACGCTGAGGAGACCCAGTACTTC. It translates to CASPQGGRDAEETQYF. The genes are TRBV23-1 and TRBJ2-5, with TRBD1 matching over 7 bases. TRBV23-1 is designated an ORF whose function remains uncertain. This CDR3 comprises 16 residues. The V and J ends lost 8 bases and 5 bases, in that order; junction bases with no gene match: 17.

CDR3 coding DNA: TGTGCCAGCAGCTTGAGGACTAGCGGGCCTGCAGATACGCAGTATTTT. It encodes CASSLRTSGPADTQYF. The chain couples TRBV5-6 to TRBJ2-3; 11 bases map to TRBD2. The CDR3 contains 16 residues. J was trimmed by 4 bases and V by 1 base; bases with no gene match: 5. Germline values: CDR1 SGHDT, CDR2 YYEEEE. Full variable domain (rest looked up from reference TRBV5-6 and TRBJ2-3): DAGVTQSPTHLIKTRGQQVTLRCSPKSGHDTVSWYQQALGQGPQFIFQYYEEEERQRGNFPDRFSGHQFPNYSSELNVNALLLGDSALYLCASSLRTSGPADTQYFGPGTRLTVL.

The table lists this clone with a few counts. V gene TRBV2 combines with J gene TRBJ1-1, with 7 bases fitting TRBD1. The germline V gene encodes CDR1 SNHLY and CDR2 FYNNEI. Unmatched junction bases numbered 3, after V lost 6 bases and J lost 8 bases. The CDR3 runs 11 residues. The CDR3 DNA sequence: TGTGCCAGCAGCCCGGACAGGGAAGCTTTCTTT. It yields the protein CASSPDREAFF.